This record looks at one TCR beta chain sequence and its context. Sequencing was performed with immunoSEQ multiplex PCR; in TCRdb, only in-frame clones are kept and a portion is missing. The sample includes about 83,000 clones, roughly 84% seen only once; the top ten take 20% to 25%. Germline lookup yields CDR1 SGHTA and CDR2 FQGNSA. This CDR3 spans 16 amino acids. V shed 5 bases, J shed 6 bases, and the junction held 11 bases outside the gene matches. These data come from a study of blood T cell repertoires in COVID-19. Overall study context: Sites across the United States, Italy and Spain contributed samples from acute and convalescent COVID-19.

The TCR comes from an elderly woman in a cohort sampled during active or convalescent COVID-19. The sequencing input was peripheral blood. The J gene is TRBJ1-5, the V gene TRBV7-2; 9 nucleotides match TRBD1. Here the CDR3 reads CASSRPTTGGSQPQHF. The CDR3 DNA sequence: TGTGCCAGCAGCCGTCCAACCACAGGGGGCAGTCAGCCCCAGCATTTT.